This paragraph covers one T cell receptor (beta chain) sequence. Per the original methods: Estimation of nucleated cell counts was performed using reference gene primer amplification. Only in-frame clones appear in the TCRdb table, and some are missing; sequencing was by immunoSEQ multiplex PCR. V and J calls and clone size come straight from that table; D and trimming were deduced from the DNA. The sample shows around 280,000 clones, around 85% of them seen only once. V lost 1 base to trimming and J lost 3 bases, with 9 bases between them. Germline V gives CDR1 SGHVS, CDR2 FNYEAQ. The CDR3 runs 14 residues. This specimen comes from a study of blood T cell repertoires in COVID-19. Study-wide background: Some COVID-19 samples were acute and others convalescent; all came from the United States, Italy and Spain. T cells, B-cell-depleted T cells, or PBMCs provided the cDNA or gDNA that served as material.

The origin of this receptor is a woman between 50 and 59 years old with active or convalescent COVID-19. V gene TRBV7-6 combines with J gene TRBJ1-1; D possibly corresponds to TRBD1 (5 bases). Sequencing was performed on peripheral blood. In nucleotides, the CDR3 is TGTGCCAGCAGCTTAGGACAGTTGTACACTGAAGCTTTCTTT. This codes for CASSLGQLYTEAFF.